Sequencing of this T cell receptor (beta chain) was carried out in a study of T cells after yellow fever vaccination. Study overall: Fractions low in cell number were prepared with SMART-Seq v4 Ultra Low Input. Whole-study findings and limits: Few clonotypes appeared in both CD4 and CD8 compartments. Post-booster reappearance was seen for most primary-vaccination clones (roughly 96% CD4, around 90% CD8).

In the case of this clonotype: The antigen is unknown.

The CDR3 runs to 11 residues. Trimming stripped 6 bases from V and 5 bases from J, with 10 bases between. The germline V gene encodes CDR1 SQVTM and CDR2 ANQGSEA. TCRdb re-analysed the 5' RACE reads in MiXCR, keeping a single row per CDR3 protein. The table lists hundreds of thousands of distinct CDR3 sequences, 13% of them singletons. The TCR was taken from a man aged 25-40 years who received the YFV17D yellow fever vaccine. The starting material was PBMCs, obtained on the day of the yellow fever booster vaccination. The chain couples TRBV29-1 to TRBJ2-5; no clear D. DNA for the CDR3: TGCAGCGTGGAGACATATGAGACCCAGTACTTC. As protein: CSVETYETQYF.